These 27 T cell receptor beta chains were all obtained from the same sample, sequenced in a study of CD8 T cells in ankylosing spondylitis (dated by TCRdb to about 2017). Libraries were prepared through 5' RACE. Sequencing instrument: Illumina HiSeq 2500. Using fastp at Q25 and MiXCR, TCRdb reprocessed the public reads and kept productive beta chains. Every distinct CDR3 protein forms one entry, paired with its most common genes and DNA. The table for this sample lists 250,000 to 300,000 distinct CDR3 sequences; 15% to 25% of them were counted only once. Of the sample, about 8% is held by the ten largest clones. Sequenced input: blood, either unsorted or a sorted T cell fraction (not recorded which). The receptors come from a male donor with ankylosing spondylitis or in good health (not recorded which).

The chain's CDR3 is CSVEGTLSDTQHF. CDR3 coding DNA: TGCAGCGTTGAGGGGACACTCTCAGATACGCAGCATTTT. V and J are TRBV29-1 and TRBJ2-3, with D tentatively TRBD1 (6 bases). With the DNA end fitting TRBJ1-5 better, the J assignment may be wrong. Germline V gene lookup returns CDR1 SQVTM and CDR2 ANQGSEA. The CDR3 contains 13 residues.

This clonotype was found a few times. This chain connects TRBV6-2 or TRBV6-3 to TRBJ2-5, with 7 bases identical to TRBD2. Germline assignment: CDR1 MNHEY and CDR2 SVGEGT. The ends lost 0 bases at V and 2 bases at J; junction bases unmatched: 6. The CDR3 is 16 residues long. Written as DNA, the CDR3 is TGTGCCAGCAGTTACTCGTTGGGACTACCGCAAGAGACCCAGTACTTC. This gives the protein CASSYSLGLPQETQYF.

Only one count was recorded for this clonotype. The V gene is TRBV27, the J gene TRBJ2-1, with TRBD2 matching 7 bases. CDR3 length: 13 amino acids. CDR1 is MNHEY, CDR2 SMNVEV, per germline (reference sequence). J gave up 7 bases and V 5 bases, and 5 bases lay outside the gene matches. CDR3 protein: CASSQTSWNEQFF. For the CDR3, the DNA is TGTGCCAGCAGTCAGACTAGCTGGAATGAGCAGTTCTTC.

The genes are TRBV5-1 and TRBJ2-3; 11 bases agree with TRBD2. The CDR3 runs to 17 residues. The germline V gene encodes CDR1 SGHRS and CDR2 YFSETQ. V lost 4 bases and J lost 3; bases outside the gene matches: 10. Written as DNA, the CDR3 is TGCGCCAGCAGCCCACCACCGACTAGCGGGATGACAGATACGCAGTATTTT. This gives the protein CASSPPPTSGMTDTQYF.

The V and J genes are TRBV27 and TRBJ1-5; 8 positions match TRBD1. The CDR3 has 14 amino acids. Germline CDR1 reads MNHEY; CDR2 reads SMNVEV (reference sequence). V trimming: 2 bases; J trimming: 3 bases; junction bases outside the gene matches: 0. In DNA, the CDR3 is TGTGCCAGCAGTTTACAGGGGGCCAATCAGCCCCAGCATTTT. This encodes CASSLQGANQPQHF.

This sequence joins TRBV11-2 and TRBJ1-3; D remains ambiguous. This CDR3 has 16 residues. The germline gives CDR1 SGHAT, CDR2 FQNNGV. Trimming left V 0 bases short and J 0 bases short, with 9 bases between. The CDR3 sequence: CASSLDQVYSGNTIYF. CDR3 sequence (DNA): TGTGCCAGCAGCTTAGATCAGGTGTACTCTGGAAACACCATATATTTT.

The V call is TRBV5-1, the J call TRBJ2-6; the match to TRBD1 covers 7 bases. CDR3 length equals 17 residues. CDR1 is SGHRS and CDR2 is YFSETQ in the germline V gene. V was pared by 4 bases and J by 0 bases, with 7 bases of the junction left unmatched. The CDR3 spells CASSEGTASSGANVLTF. The CDR3, as DNA: TGCGCCAGCAGCGAGGGGACAGCAAGCTCTGGGGCCAACGTCCTGACTTTC.

This sequence joins TRBV7-3 and TRBJ2-2; 11 bases line up with TRBD2. The CDR3 is 16 amino acids. V trimming: 5 bases; J trimming: 0 bases; junction bases outside the gene matches: 2. CDR1 and CDR2 (germline): SGHTA, FQGTGA. The DNA of the CDR3 is TGTGCCAGCAGCGAGGGACTAGCGGCGAACACCGGGGAGCTGTTTTTT. As protein: CASSEGLAANTGELFF.

The J gene is TRBJ1-6, the V gene TRBV6-6; D ambiguous. Deletions cut 5 bases from V and 7 bases from J, with 9 bases between. This CDR3 spans 13 amino acids. CDR1 is MNHNY, CDR2 SVGAGI, per germline (reference sequence). CDR3 loop: CASSPVVNSPLHF. CDR3 coding DNA: TGTGCCAGCAGTCCCGTGGTGAATTCACCCCTCCACTTT.

In its sample, this clonotype was seen a few times. As DNA, the CDR3 is TGTGCCAGCAGCCCAGCACTACGGGGGGCCACCGGGGAGCTGTTTTTT. Its translation is CASSPALRGATGELFF. The chain joins TRBV7-9 to TRBJ2-2; a weak D match, TRBD2 (7 bases). The germline V gene encodes CDR1 SEHNR and CDR2 FQNEAQ (reference sequence). The CDR3 spans 16 residues. Trimming left V 5 bases short and J 4 bases short, with 17 bases between.

The rearrangement uses TRBV6-1 and TRBJ1-4; no reliable D call. V gave up 8 bases and J gave up 11 bases, with 21 bases separating them. This CDR3 is 14 amino acids long. CDR1 MNHNS and CDR2 SASEGT come from the germline V gene. CDR3 in DNA: TGTGCCAGCGGTCGGGAGGCCTCGTTGGGGAAACTGTTTTTT. Residues: CASGREASLGKLFF.

The chain employs TRBV5-6 and TRBJ1-6; D remains ambiguous. V was trimmed by 0 bases and J by 0 bases, leaving 7 bases between them. The germline CDR1 and CDR2 sequences are SGHDT and YYEEEE. CDR3 length equals 16 residues. CDR3: CASSLGSNSYNSPLHF. In DNA form, the CDR3 reads TGTGCCAGCAGCTTGGGGTCAAACTCCTATAATTCACCCCTCCACTTT.

This clonotype was found a few times. CDR3 amino acids: CSASRSRLAGGISTDTQYF. The CDR3 DNA reads as TGCAGTGCTAGTCGGAGTCGACTAGCGGGGGGGATTAGCACAGATACGCAGTATTTT. The J gene is TRBJ2-3, the V gene TRBV20-1, with TRBD2 matching over 14 bases. The CDR3 extends over 19 amino acids. From germline, CDR1 is DFQATT and CDR2 SNEGSKA (reference sequence). J lost 0 bases, V lost 3 bases, and 11 bases had no gene match.

This clonotype was found a few times. V is TRBV5-6 and J is TRBJ2-7; the D gene is possibly TRBD1 (5 bases). Trimming took off 0 bases at V and 7 bases at J, with 11 bases between the two ends. Germline loops: CDR1 SGHDT, CDR2 YYEEEE. The CDR3 has 13 amino acids. This CDR3 reads CASSLVSSGEQYV. CDR3 DNA sequence: TGTGCCAGCAGCTTGGTCTCCTCAGGGGAGCAGTACGTC.

The J gene is TRBJ2-1, the V gene TRBV15; possibly TRBD1 for D (6 bases). The CDR3 is 12 residues long. From germline, CDR1 is LNHNV and CDR2 YYDKDF (reference sequence). Trimming took off 3 bases at V and 13 bases at J, with 13 bases between the two ends. CDR3 bases: TGTGCCACCAGCAGTGGGTCGGGACAACAGTTCTTC. It codes for CATSSGSGQQFF.

In its sample, this clonotype was seen a few times. The chain employs TRBV30 and TRBJ2-1; the match to TRBD2 covers 8 bases. CDR1 is GTSNPN, CDR2 SVGIG, per germline (reference sequence). V dropped 4 bases and J dropped 0; count of bases not matched to a gene: 5. The CDR3 sequence is 15 residues long. The CDR3 nucleotides read TGTGCCTGGATTCAGCGGGGGAGCTCCTACAATGAGCAGTTCTTC. Residues: CAWIQRGSSYNEQFF.

This clonotype was found many times. The gene calls are TRBV20-1 and TRBJ2-2, with 7 bases lining up with TRBD2. This CDR3 is 13 amino acids long. The germline CDR1 and CDR2 sequences are DFQATT and SNEGSKA (reference sequence). The V and J ends lost 6 bases and 5 bases, in that order; junction bases with no gene match: 6. Written as DNA, the CDR3 is TGCAGTGCCCGGGACTACCTGACCGGGGAGCTGTTTTTT. Translated, it gives CSARDYLTGELFF.

This clonotype was seen only a few times. The chain joins TRBV27 to TRBJ1-4, with D possibly matching TRBD1 (6 bases). The CDR3 consists of 15 residues. Deletions cut 0 bases from V and 5 bases from J, with 10 bases between. Per germline, CDR1 MNHEY and CDR2 SMNVEV (reference sequence). In DNA, the CDR3 is TGTGCCAGCAGTTTATCCGCAGGGGAGAATGAAAAACTGTTTTTT. This gives the protein CASSLSAGENEKLFF.

This chain connects TRBV12-3 or TRBV12-4 to TRBJ2-7; TRBD1 matches 7 bases. This CDR3 contains 14 residues. V trimming: 2 bases; J trimming: 5 bases; junction bases outside the gene matches: 6. CDR3: CASSLRQGGNEQYV. As DNA, the CDR3 is TGTGCCAGCAGTTTACGACAGGGTGGAAACGAGCAGTACGTC.

The V gene is TRBV7-3, the J gene TRBJ2-1; TRBD2 aligns across 7 bases. The CDR3 loop spans 15 amino acids. V shed 8 bases and J 5 bases; nucleotides not matched to a gene: 12. Germline V CDR1 and CDR2: SGHTA, FQGTGA. The CDR3 is CASPGGERDNNEQFF. The CDR3 DNA reads TGTGCCAGCCCTGGGGGGGAGCGGGATAACAATGAGCAGTTCTTC.

The V and J genes are TRBV30 and TRBJ1-2, with 7 nucleotides matching TRBD1. CDR1 is GTSNPN, CDR2 SVGIG, per germline (reference sequence). The CDR3 totals 16 residues. The V and J ends lost 0 bases and 0 bases, in that order; junction bases with no gene match: 7. The CDR3 is CAWSVGQYYSNYGYTF. The CDR3 nucleotides are TGTGCCTGGAGTGTGGGACAGTACTATTCTAACTATGGCTACACCTTC.

Ten or more counts support this clonotype. The junction differs from germline at one of its ends, possibly a read error. The rearrangement uses TRBV5-1 and TRBJ2-1, with 15 bases identical to TRBD2. Germline V CDR1 and CDR2: SGHRS, YFSETQ. This CDR3 has 16 residues. The CDR3 loop reads CASSPGLAGGYNEQFF. For the CDR3, the DNA is TGTGCCAGCAGCCCGGGACTAGCGGGAGGATACAATGAGCAGTTCTTC. Filled out from reference TRBV5-1 and TRBJ2-1, the complete variable domain reads KAGVTQTPRYLIKTRGQQVTLSCSPISGHRSVSWYQQTPGQGLQFLFEYFSETQRNKGNFPGRFSGRQFSNSRSEMNVSTLELGDSALYLCASSPGLAGGYNEQFFGPGTRLTVL.

In its sample, this clonotype was seen many times. This chain uses TRBV6-5 with TRBJ2-3; 9 bases map to TRBD2. This CDR3 region has 18 residues. Germline trimming cut 4 bases from V and 3 bases from J; bases unmatched to any gene: 14. The V gene's germline CDR1 is MNHEY and CDR2 SVGAGI. Here the CDR3 DNA reads TGTGCCAGCAGTTCTGGCAGATGGAGCGGGGGGCGGACAGATACGCAGTATTTT. It codes for CASSSGRWSGGRTDTQYF.

This clonotype was detected many times. CDR3 amino acids: CASSLGGYSNQPQHF. The CDR3 bases are TGCGCCAGCAGCTTGGGTGGGTATAGCAATCAGCCCCAGCATTTT. The chain links TRBV5-1 to TRBJ1-5, with D uncertain. In germline, CDR1 is SGHRS, CDR2 YFSETQ. The CDR3 spans 15 residues. Trimming pared 0 bases from V and 0 bases from J, leaving 7 bases between.

This clonotype was seen at least ten times. V and J are TRBV20-1 and TRBJ2-1, with D perhaps matching TRBD2 (6 bases). Trimming took off 2 bases at V and 1 base at J, with 9 bases between the two ends. This CDR3 spans 14 amino acids. Germline values: CDR1 DFQATT, CDR2 SNEGSKA (reference sequence). This CDR3 is CSARQEGSYNEQFF. The CDR3, as DNA: TGCAGTGCTAGACAGGAGGGTTCCTACAATGAGCAGTTCTTC.

This clonotype was detected a few times. The chain carries TRBV7-9 and TRBJ2-5, with D unresolved. This CDR3 has 13 amino acids. CDR1 SEHNR and CDR2 FQNEAQ come from the germline V gene (reference sequence). V was shortened by 2 bases and J by 0 bases, with 4 bases between the two germline ends. The chain's CDR3 is CASSLPNQETQYF. The CDR3 DNA reads TGTGCCAGCAGCTTACCAAACCAAGAGACCCAGTACTTC. Using reference TRBV7-9 and TRBJ2-5 for the parts outside the CDR3, the full variable domain is DTGVSQNPRHKITKRGQNVTFRCDPISEHNRLYWYRQTLGQGPEFLTYFQNEAQLEKSRLLSDRFSAERPKGSFSTLEIQRTEQGDSAMYLCASSLPNQETQYFGPGTRLLVL.

This clonotype appeared a few times. The chain is built from TRBV6-4 and TRBJ2-2; D call uncertain. The CDR3 length is 14 residues. The germline V and J ends were trimmed by 3 bases and 1 base, with 6 bases remaining between them. Germline-derived CDR1 and CDR2 are MRHNA and SNTAGT. CDR3 nucleotide sequence: TGTGCCAGCAGTGAATTAGGGAACACCGGGGAGCTGTTTTTT. It yields the protein CASSELGNTGELFF.